The 32 T cell receptor beta chains below all came from one sample that was sequenced in a study of cytomegalovirus exposure and HLA in healthy donors. TCRdb keeps only in-frame clones here, not all; method: immunoSEQ multiplex PCR. The sample consists of under 200,000 clones, 70% to 90% of them appearing once. The sequencing sample was made of PBMCs. The receptors here all came from a woman aged 30 to 39 in good health and CMV-seronegative.

The V call is TRBV9, the J call TRBJ1-5; 7 bases are a match to TRBD1. V lost 3 bases, J lost 6 bases, and 6 bases stayed unmatched. CDR1 SGDLS and CDR2 YYNGEE come from the germline V gene. The CDR3 sequence is 14 residues long. The CDR3 is CASSGQGVSQPQHF. CDR3 in DNA: TGTGCCAGCAGCGGCCAGGGGGTATCTCAGCCCCAGCATTTT.

CDR3 residues: CASTQGSSYEQYF. CDR3 nucleotide sequence: TGCGCCAGCACCCAGGGAAGCTCCTACGAGCAGTACTTC. The chain is built from TRBV5-1 and TRBJ2-7, with a weak D call TRBD1 (5 bases). The V end was cut by 6 bases, the J end by 0 bases, with 10 bases between. The CDR3 totals 13 residues. Germline lookup yields CDR1 SGHRS and CDR2 YFSETQ.

The chain has TRBV6-5 and TRBJ2-3; 7 bases agree with TRBD1. CDR3 length equals 14 residues. In germline, CDR1 is MNHEY, CDR2 SVGAGI. J lost 3 bases, V lost 4 bases, and 4 bases had no gene match. CDR3 coding DNA: TGTGCCAGCAGTTCCGAGGGGGCAACAGATACGCAGTATTTT. It translates to CASSSEGATDTQYF.

The rearrangement joins TRBV6-5 to TRBJ2-1; 7 bases map to TRBD2. Per the germline V gene, CDR1 is MNHEY and CDR2 is SVGAGI. The CDR3 length is 15 residues. J lost 6 bases, V lost 6 bases, and 11 bases had no gene match. CDR3 residues: CASRGAGPLVNEQFF. The CDR3 bases are TGTGCCAGCAGAGGAGCGGGGCCTTTGGTCAATGAGCAGTTCTTC.

The chain employs TRBV4-2 and TRBJ2-1; 7 nucleotides agree with TRBD2. The germline CDR1 and CDR2 sequences are LGHNA and YNFKEQ. The V segment lost 4 bases and the J segment 4 bases; nucleotides outside the gene matches: 7. This CDR3 is 15 amino acids long. CDR3: CASSPLAANYNEQFF. In DNA, the CDR3 is TGTGCCAGCAGCCCTCTAGCGGCAAATTACAATGAGCAGTTCTTC.

This clone was seen a single time. The V call is TRBV18, the J call TRBJ2-3; 8 bases align to TRBD2. The CDR3 extends over 18 amino acids. Per the germline V gene, CDR1 is KGHSH and CDR2 is LQKENI. V lost 1 base to trimming and J lost 3 bases; unmatched junction nucleotides: 12. The CDR3 region is CASSPLSKSGSLTDTQYF. DNA of the CDR3: TGTGCCAGCTCACCACTCTCCAAGAGCGGGAGTTTAACAGATACGCAGTATTTT.

The V gene is TRBV7-9, the J gene TRBJ1-5; TRBD1 might be the D (6 bases). V dropped 5 bases and J dropped 7 bases, with 15 bases sitting between them. Germline CDR1 reads SEHNR; CDR2 reads FQNEAQ (reference sequence). This CDR3 has 14 residues. CDR3 bases: TGTGCCAGCAGCCCGGGGGGCGGGGGCCAGCCCCAGCATTTT. Amino acids: CASSPGGGGQPQHF.

This chain joins TRBV11-3 and TRBJ2-1; D uncertain. The CDR3 covers 13 residues. The germline V gene has CDR1 SGHNT and CDR2 YENEEA. V lost 1 base to trimming and J lost 15 bases, with 16 bases between them. In DNA, the CDR3 is TGTGCCAGCAGCTTAGTTGGAGATGCTGTGCGGTTCTTC. Translating it yields CASSLVGDAVRFF.

This chain uses TRBV2 with TRBJ1-5, with D tentatively TRBD1 (6 bases). This CDR3 spans 16 amino acids. Trimming stripped 0 bases from V and 4 bases from J, with 13 bases between. CDR1 and CDR2 from the germline V gene are SNHLY and FYNNEI. CDR3 sequence: CASSEAWGLLNQPQHF. Written as DNA, the CDR3 is TGTGCCAGCAGTGAAGCTTGGGGGCTCCTAAATCAGCCCCAGCATTTT.

V gene TRBV9 combines with J gene TRBJ2-1; 10 bases match TRBD1. CDR3 length: 15 residues. Germline lookup yields CDR1 SGDLS and CDR2 YYNGEE. V dropped 0 bases and J dropped 7; count of bases not matched to a gene: 4. The CDR3 DNA sequence: TGTGCCAGCAGCGTAGCCGACAGGGGGCGGAATGAGCAGTTCTTC. Residues: CASSVADRGRNEQFF.

Only one count was recorded for this clone. The genes are TRBV29-1 and TRBJ1-3, with TRBD1 identical over 8 bases. Germline trimming cut 7 bases from V and 4 bases from J; bases unmatched to any gene: 6. The germline gives CDR1 SQVTM, CDR2 ANQGSEA. This CDR3 spans 13 amino acids. The CDR3: CSAHQGAGNTIYF. The CDR3 DNA is TGCAGCGCCCATCAGGGGGCGGGAAACACCATATATTTT.

J is TRBJ2-3 and V is TRBV5-4, with 9 positions matching TRBD2. The CDR3 is 16 residues long. Per germline, CDR1 SGHNT and CDR2 YYREEE (reference sequence). V lost 4 bases, J lost 0 bases, and 6 bases stayed unmatched. For the CDR3, the DNA is TGTGCCAGCAGCCAGGGACTAGCCTCTAGCACAGATACGCAGTATTTT. Translated: CASSQGLASSTDTQYF.

The V and J genes are TRBV19 and TRBJ1-2; 11 nucleotides agree with TRBD1. This CDR3 spans 17 amino acids. The V and J ends lost 5 bases and 4 bases, in that order; junction bases with no gene match: 12. Germline V gene data show CDR1 as LNHDA and CDR2 as SQIVND (reference sequence). The CDR3 is CASSPQRTGGQGYGYTF. CDR3 bases: TGTGCCAGTAGTCCACAACGGACAGGGGGCCAAGGCTATGGCTACACCTTC.

The chain carries TRBV6-1 and TRBJ1-5, with D perhaps TRBD1 (5 bases). The CDR3 spans 18 residues. Germline V gene lookup returns CDR1 MNHNS and CDR2 SASEGT. The V end lost 2 bases, the J end lost 3 bases, and 20 bases lay between the germline ends. CDR3 nucleotide sequence: TGTGCCAGCAGTGAACTCTCACAGGTTTGGGACCCCAATCAGCCCCAGCATTTT. The encoded protein is CASSELSQVWDPNQPQHF.

The chain joins TRBV10-3 to TRBJ2-1; 10 positions match TRBD2. Germline V lookup: CDR1 ENHRY, CDR2 SYGVKD. Trimming took 10 bases from V and 6 from J; bases not matched to a gene: 12. The CDR3 covers 15 residues. This CDR3 is CATLAGARQGNEQFF. CDR3 nucleotide sequence: TGTGCCACTCTAGCGGGAGCTAGGCAAGGCAATGAGCAGTTCTTC.

The chain carries TRBV2 and TRBJ1-6, with D perhaps TRBD1 (5 bases). The CDR3 covers 15 residues. Germline V gives CDR1 SNHLY, CDR2 FYNNEI. Trimming cost V 5 bases and J 7 bases, with 15 bases left between them. The CDR3 region is CASSPGWRGNSPLHF. The CDR3 DNA reads as TGTGCCAGCAGTCCCGGTTGGAGGGGCAATTCACCCCTCCACTTT.

The table lists this clone with a few counts. The genes are TRBV27 and TRBJ1-2; D gene uncertain. This CDR3 is 12 amino acids long. V dropped 5 bases and J dropped 5 bases, with 9 bases sitting between them. Germline V lookup: CDR1 MNHEY, CDR2 SMNVEV (reference sequence). The CDR3 DNA reads as TGTGCCAGCAGTCTCGACGGATATGGCTACACCTTC. This sequence encodes CASSLDGYGYTF.

As for this clone: At the DNA level, this CDR3 is encoded by other sequences in the same sample as well. The J gene is TRBJ2-5, the V gene TRBV28; 7 bases match TRBD2. Germline V gene lookup returns CDR1 MDHEN and CDR2 SYDVKM. The CDR3 sequence is 13 residues long. V gave up 3 bases and J gave up 5 bases; unmatched junction bases: 3. The CDR3 is CASSLGGRETQYF. In DNA, the CDR3 is TGTGCCAGCAGTTTGGGAGGGAGGGAGACCCAGTACTTC.

This chain uses TRBV5-1 with TRBJ2-2; D ambiguous. V was cut by 4 bases and J by 1 base, with 5 bases left in between. This CDR3 has 13 amino acids. Germline lookup yields CDR1 SGHRS and CDR2 YFSETQ. CDR3 sequence (DNA): TGCGCCAGCAGCAGTATGAACACCGGGGAGCTGTTTTTT. It yields the protein CASSSMNTGELFF. The full variable domain, rest sourced from reference TRBV5-1 and TRBJ2-2, is KAGVTQTPRYLIKTRGQQVTLSCSPISGHRSVSWYQQTPGQGLQFLFEYFSETQRNKGNFPGRFSGRQFSNSRSEMNVSTLELGDSALYLCASSSMNTGELFFGEGSRLTVL.

The V and J genes are TRBV28 and TRBJ2-7; TRBD2 aligns across 9 bases. Germline CDR1 reads MDHEN; CDR2 reads SYDVKM. The CDR3 totals 17 residues. V shed 3 bases and J 4 bases; nucleotides not matched to a gene: 13. The CDR3 spells CASSLGSGSGSSYEQYF. CDR3 bases: TGTGCCAGCAGTTTGGGTAGCGGGAGTGGAAGTAGTTACGAGCAGTACTTC.

This clone came up once. The chain couples TRBV6-6 to TRBJ2-1; 9 nucleotides align to TRBD2. The germline V gene encodes CDR1 MNHNY and CDR2 SVGAGI (reference sequence). This CDR3 is built from 15 residues. V gave up 7 bases and J gave up 5 bases; unmatched junction bases: 9. The CDR3 spells CASIEMSSGDNEQFF. The CDR3 nucleotides read TGTGCCAGCATTGAAATGTCTAGCGGGGACAATGAGCAGTTCTTC.

The rearrangement links TRBV18 to TRBJ1-5; a weak D match, TRBD1 (5 bases). CDR1 KGHSH and CDR2 LQKENI come from the germline V gene. The length of the CDR3 is 16 residues. The V end was cut by 4 bases, the J end by 0 bases, with 13 bases between. The CDR3: CASSHGDGVSNQPQHF. The DNA for the CDR3 is TGTGCCAGCTCACACGGGGACGGTGTTAGCAATCAGCCCCAGCATTTT.

The chain carries TRBV7-2 and TRBJ1-2; maybe TRBD1 (5 bases). The ends were cut back, 4 bases at V and 4 bases at J, with 10 bases in the middle. The germline CDR1 and CDR2 sequences are SGHTA and FQGNSA. The CDR3 loop spans 13 amino acids. CDR3 residues: CASSSLQVYGYTF. Written as DNA, the CDR3 is TGTGCCAGCAGCTCATTACAGGTCTATGGCTACACCTTC.

V and J are TRBV28 and TRBJ2-7, with D unresolved. Germline-derived CDR1 and CDR2 are MDHEN and SYDVKM. V shed 2 bases and J shed 3 bases, with 11 bases lying between them. The CDR3 is made up of 14 amino acids. This chain's CDR3 is CASSLSQPGYEQYF. CDR3 in DNA: TGTGCCAGCAGTTTAAGTCAGCCAGGCTACGAGCAGTACTTC.

The chain recombines TRBV28 with TRBJ1-5; D is ambiguous. Trimming removed 8 bases from V and 2 bases from J, with 16 bases in between. This CDR3 has 15 amino acids. Germline V gives CDR1 MDHEN, CDR2 SYDVKM. The CDR3 DNA is TGTGCCAGCGACTCCGGGTCTCGGGGCAATCAGCCCCAGCATTTT. Translated: CASDSGSRGNQPQHF.

This clone was seen just once. The DNA for the CDR3 is TGTGCCAGCAGTTCAGGAGTGAACACTGAAGCTTTCTTT. Its protein product is CASSSGVNTEAFF. This chain links TRBV7-8 with TRBJ1-1; D gene ambiguous. The V and J ends lost 6 bases and 0 bases respectively, with 8 bases between them. The CDR3 loop spans 13 amino acids. Per the germline V gene, CDR1 is SGHVS and CDR2 is FQNEAQ.

This chain uses TRBV29-1 with TRBJ1-2; no firm D call. V was trimmed by 2 bases and J by 7 bases, leaving 20 bases between them. Germline CDR1 reads SQVTM; CDR2 reads ANQGSEA. The CDR3 has 15 amino acids. This CDR3 reads CSVENRGEGVSGYTF. The CDR3 DNA reads as TGCAGCGTTGAAAATCGGGGTGAGGGCGTATCTGGCTACACCTTC.

The V gene is TRBV9, the J gene TRBJ1-2; D unclear. Germline-derived CDR1 and CDR2 are SGDLS and YYNGEE. V was shortened by 0 bases and J by 8 bases, with 8 bases between the two germline ends. The CDR3 totals 12 residues. Here the CDR3 DNA reads TGTGCCAGCAGCGTAGGGACCCTAGGCTACACCTTC. Amino acids: CASSVGTLGYTF.

The chain employs TRBV7-6 and TRBJ2-1, with D possibly being TRBD2 (5 bases). Per germline, CDR1 SGHVS and CDR2 FNYEAQ. V lost 5 bases, J lost 7 bases, and 15 bases lay in between. The CDR3 consists of 14 residues. Here the CDR3 reads CASSPWTRSNEQFF. The CDR3 DNA sequence: TGTGCCAGCAGCCCGTGGACTCGTTCTAATGAGCAGTTCTTC.

This clone was detected only once. The CDR3 sequence: CASSPGLAGGWEQFF. CDR3 DNA: TGTGCCAGCAGTCCCGGACTAGCGGGAGGGTGGGAGCAGTTCTTC. This chain uses TRBV6-4 with TRBJ2-1; 15 bases align to TRBD2. There are 15 residues in the CDR3. Germline values: CDR1 MRHNA, CDR2 SNTAGT. The trim removed 5 bases at V and 10 bases at J, leaving 6 bases unmatched.

The chain uses TRBV9 and TRBJ2-3, with a possible D match to TRBD2 (6 bases). The CDR3 has 13 amino acids. Per germline, CDR1 SGDLS and CDR2 YYNGEE. V was shortened by 3 bases and J by 5 bases, with 10 bases between the two germline ends. CDR3 sequence reads: CASSAGGIDTQYF. CDR3 nucleotide sequence: TGTGCCAGCAGCGCCGGGGGAATAGATACGCAGTATTTT.

In DNA, the CDR3 is TGTGCCAGCAGCTTCGGGAAAGCCAGCCACAATGAGCAGTTCTTC. This codes for CASSFGKASHNEQFF. The chain is built from TRBV5-5 and TRBJ2-1, with D possibly TRBD2 on 5 matching bases. Germline V gene sequence: CDR1 SGHKS, CDR2 YYEKEE (reference sequence). CDR3 length: 15 amino acids. Trimming cost V 2 bases and J 5 bases, with 14 bases left between them.